This T cell receptor beta chain was sequenced for a study of blood T cell repertoires in COVID-19. TCRdb's table, derived via immunoSEQ multiplex PCR, lists solely in-frame clones and lacks some. The table has 65,000 to 90,000 clones, around 91% seen once. CDR1 and CDR2 (germline): MNHNY, SVGAGI (reference sequence). After removal of 4 bases from V and 8 bases from J, the junction contained 5 bases not matched to a gene. The CDR3 is 15 amino acids. The receptor was derived from a human donor in a cohort sampled during active COVID-19. Sequenced: peripheral blood. The chain uses TRBV6-6 and TRBJ1-6; 10 bases line up with TRBD1. Written as DNA, the CDR3 is TGTGCCAGCAGTTCCCGACAGGGGGCGGATTCACCCCTCCACTTT. This sequence encodes CASSSRQGADSPLHF.